This T cell receptor (beta chain) was identified in a study of blood T cell repertoires in COVID-19. Sequencing was performed with immunoSEQ multiplex PCR; in TCRdb, only in-frame clones are kept and a portion is missing. This table has about 310,000 clones, around nine tenths appearing once. Trimming removed 2 bases from V and 14 bases from J, with 16 bases in between. Per the germline V gene, CDR1 is SGHTA and CDR2 is FQGTGA. The CDR3 runs 13 residues. Sequencing was performed on PBMCs or T cells enriched from blood (not recorded which). This chain joins TRBV7-3 and TRBJ2-1, with D perhaps TRBD2 (6 bases). The receptor was derived from a woman between 25 and 40 years old who had recovered from COVID-19. The CDR3 sequence is CASSLFERTTKFF. CDR3 bases: TGTGCCAGCAGCTTATTTGAAAGGACTACTAAGTTCTTC.